This T cell receptor beta chain comes out of a study of beta chain features in type 1 diabetes. The investigators reverse transcribed all of the isolated RNA, so they sequenced expressed TCRB transcripts. This table comes from immunoSEQ multiplex PCR, and its TCRdb copy is limited to in-frame clones, with some not included. This sample has a few hundred thousand clones, with 9.6% found just once. There are a few counts of this clone. The antigen is undetermined. Unmatched junction bases numbered 11, after V lost 5 bases and J lost 4 bases. CDR3 length: 16 residues. Germline CDR1 and CDR2: SGHAT and FQNNGV. Study-wide findings and caveats: Across all four CD4+ subsets, people with type 1 diabetes showed modestly shorter TCRB CDR3s.

The chain joins TRBV11-2 to TRBJ2-1; 7 nucleotides agree with TRBD1. The receptor was isolated from a man aged 25-40 years with type 1 diabetes. The sequenced sample was central memory CD4+ T cells from blood. Written as DNA, the CDR3 is TGTGCCAGCAGCCTAATTAGGGGGCCGTCGTACAATGAGCAGTTCTTC. It specifies CASSLIRGPSYNEQFF.